A single sample gave rise to the 20 T cell receptor beta chains below, sequenced in a study of CD8+ T cells in alopecia areata. Extraction and reverse transcription of RNA yielded cDNA as the sequencing template. Method: immunoSEQ multiplex PCR; TCRdb's copy keeps in-frame clones and lacks some. Of some 100,000 clones in the sample, about 40% were seen once. Regarding treatment: oral pan-JAK inhibitor, 5-10 mg twice daily. The sample was CD8+ T cells sorted from blood, taken at week 24, from a patient treated with tofacitinib. These receptors came from a human donor with alopecia areata.

V usage is TRBV19 and J usage is TRBJ2-1, with 9 bases lining up with TRBD2. This CDR3 region has 15 residues. The germline CDR1 and CDR2 sequences are LNHDA and SQIVND (reference sequence). Trimming at V came to 4 bases and at J to 8 bases, leaving 9 bases not matched to a gene. This chain's CDR3 is CASSSRAGGVDEQFF. The CDR3 DNA sequence: TGTGCCAGTAGTAGTCGAGCGGGAGGCGTCGATGAGCAGTTCTTC.

The chain recombines TRBV9 with TRBJ2-3; 8 nucleotides match TRBD2. The J segment lost 2 bases and the V segment lost 4 bases, leaving 12 bases of the junction unmatched. The length of the CDR3 is 17 residues. CDR1 is SGDLS, CDR2 YYNGEE, per germline. CDR3 DNA sequence: TGTGCCAGCAGCCGGCCCGTTAGCGGGACCAACACAGATACGCAGTATTTT. Protein sequence: CASSRPVSGTNTDTQYF.

This clone showed up just a few times. J is TRBJ1-2 and V is TRBV9; no reliable D call. Trimming removed 2 bases at V and 8 bases at J, with 16 bases between. Germline V gene sequence: CDR1 SGDLS, CDR2 YYNGEE. This CDR3 contains 14 residues. The chain's CDR3 is CASSVGDGLEGYTF. The CDR3 region has the DNA TGTGCCAGCAGCGTCGGGGATGGGTTAGAAGGCTACACCTTC.

The chain has TRBV7-6 and TRBJ2-1; D perhaps matches TRBD2 (5 bases). The CDR3 runs to 14 residues. Deletions cut 0 bases from V and 7 bases from J, with 10 bases between. Germline-derived CDR1 and CDR2 are SGHVS and FNYEAQ. DNA of the CDR3: TGTGCCAGCAGCTTAGCGGGAGAAATAAATGAGCAGTTCTTC. It is translated as CASSLAGEINEQFF.

CDR3: CASSLGLAPGETQYF. The CDR3 DNA is TGTGCCAGCAGCTTAGGCCTAGCGCCCGGGGAGACCCAGTACTTC. This chain uses TRBV7-9 with TRBJ2-5, with D perhaps matching TRBD2 (6 bases). The ends were cut back, 1 base at V and 5 bases at J, with 14 bases in the middle. CDR1 and CDR2 from the germline V gene are SEHNR and FQNEAQ (reference sequence). CDR3 size: 15 residues.

The chain couples TRBV29-1 to TRBJ1-1, with a possible D match to TRBD1 (6 bases). The V and J ends lost 4 bases and 7 bases respectively, with 13 bases between them. This CDR3 is built from 12 residues. Germline loops: CDR1 SQVTM, CDR2 ANQGSEA. The CDR3 DNA follows: TGCAGCGTTGTATTGGGGGCGGATGAAGCTTTCTTT. It specifies CSVVLGADEAFF.

This clone was detected only a few times. The chain recombines TRBV2 with TRBJ1-5; D might be TRBD1 (6 bases). Germline V gives CDR1 SNHLY, CDR2 FYNNEI. V was cut by 7 bases and J by 5 bases, with 12 bases left in between. CDR3 length: 13 residues. In DNA form, the CDR3 reads TGTGCCAGCACAGGGGATTTGGATCAGCCCCAGCATTTT. Translation: CASTGDLDQPQHF.

The chain recombines TRBV4-1 with TRBJ2-7; D is unclear. CDR1 MGHRA and CDR2 YSYEKL come from the germline V gene. V was trimmed by 1 base and J by 1 base, leaving 5 bases between them. The CDR3 has 13 amino acids. The DNA of the CDR3 is TGCGCCAGCAGCCAAGCAGGTTCCTACGAGCAGTACTTC. Its translation: CASSQAGSYEQYF.

This clone has only one observation. The J gene is TRBJ1-5, the V gene TRBV30; D is possibly TRBD1 (5 bases). The CDR3 totals 16 residues. Trimming stripped 3 bases from V and 1 base from J, with 16 bases between. Germline V lookup: CDR1 GTSNPN, CDR2 SVGIG (reference sequence). CDR3: CAWSLTADNSNQPQHF. For the CDR3, the DNA is TGTGCCTGGAGCTTGACTGCGGACAACAGCAATCAGCCCCAGCATTTT.

By share of the sample, this clone is medium-sized. The chain couples TRBV27 to TRBJ1-2, with 7 bases lining up with TRBD1. The CDR3 extends over 14 amino acids. The germline V gene encodes CDR1 MNHEY and CDR2 SMNVEV (reference sequence). The trim removed 0 bases at V and 6 bases at J, leaving 4 bases unmatched. The CDR3 region is CASSLSTGFNGYTF. CDR3 bases: TGTGCCAGCAGTTTATCGACAGGGTTCAATGGCTACACCTTC.

Only a few counts were recorded for this clone. The J gene is TRBJ2-3, the V gene TRBV4-3; perhaps TRBD2 as D (5 bases). V lost 1 base and J lost 1, with 15 bases in between. CDR3 length equals 17 residues. Germline V gene lookup returns CDR1 LGHNA and CDR2 YSLEER. CDR3 nucleotides: TGCGCCAGCAGCCAAGCCCTGGGAGTTCTTCGCACAGATACGCAGTATTTT. This translates into CASSQALGVLRTDTQYF.

In its sample, this clone was seen a few times. The CDR3 DNA sequence: TGTGCCAGCAGTTCTTTTGGGGCCAACGTCCTGACTTTC. As protein: CASSSFGANVLTF. The V and J genes are TRBV27 and TRBJ2-6; D is unresolved. Trimming removed 4 bases from V and 3 bases from J, with 4 bases in between. CDR1 and CDR2 (germline): MNHEY, SMNVEV (reference sequence). This CDR3 contains 13 residues.

CDR3 nucleotides: TGTGCCACCAGCAGACCACGGGAAGAGACCCAGTACTTC. As protein: CATSRPREETQYF. V usage is TRBV15 and J usage is TRBJ2-5, with D uncertain. The CDR3 spans 13 residues. V gave up 2 bases and J gave up 3 bases, with 7 bases separating them. The germline V gene has CDR1 LNHNV and CDR2 YYDKDF (reference sequence).

There are a few counts of this clone. V and J are TRBV6-5 and TRBJ2-5, with 9 nucleotides matching TRBD2. V gave up 4 bases and J gave up 5 bases; unmatched junction bases: 11. This CDR3 comprises 16 residues. Germline V gene sequence: CDR1 MNHEY, CDR2 SVGAGI. In DNA form, the CDR3 reads TGTGCCAGCAGTTGGTCTAGCGGGATCCTACGGGAGACCCAGTACTTC. It encodes CASSWSSGILRETQYF.

The V call is TRBV27, the J call TRBJ2-1; D is possibly TRBD2 (6 bases). The CDR3 contains 14 residues. Trimming took 2 bases from V and 6 from J, leaving 11 bases between them. CDR1 and CDR2 from the germline V gene are MNHEY and SMNVEV (reference sequence). The CDR3 loop is CASSLPGAGNEQFF. The CDR3 bases are TGTGCCAGCAGTTTACCGGGAGCTGGCAATGAGCAGTTCTTC.

This rearrangement joins TRBV19 to TRBJ2-1, with a weak D call TRBD2 (6 bases). Germline V gene lookup returns CDR1 LNHDA and CDR2 SQIVND (reference sequence). The CDR3 has 15 amino acids. Trimming cost V 7 bases and J 2 bases, with 15 bases left between them. CDR3: CASTRVGEAYNEQFF. CDR3 bases: TGTGCCAGTACCCGGGTTGGGGAGGCCTACAATGAGCAGTTCTTC.

The chain has TRBV25-1 and TRBJ2-1; D is perhaps TRBD2 (6 bases). There are 13 residues in the CDR3. V shed 2 bases and J shed 10 bases, with 12 bases lying between them. The germline V gene has CDR1 MGHDK and CDR2 SYGVNS. The CDR3: CASSEGEEREQFF. CDR3 nucleotide sequence: TGTGCCAGCAGTGAAGGGGAGGAAAGGGAGCAGTTCTTC. The variable domain in full, with the rest retrieved from reference TRBV25-1 and TRBJ2-1, is EADIYQTPRYLVIGTGKKITLECSQTMGHDKMYWYQQDPGMELHLIHYSYGVNSTEKGDLSSESTVSRIRTEHFPLTLESARPSHTSQYLCASSEGEEREQFFGPGTRLTVL.

The rearrangement joins TRBV27 to TRBJ2-5; TRBD2 matches 10 bases. Germline V gene sequence: CDR1 MNHEY, CDR2 SMNVEV (reference sequence). This CDR3 comprises 16 residues. J lost 5 bases, V lost 3 bases, and 9 bases had no gene match. In DNA, the CDR3 is TGTGCCAGCAGTTTGGGTAGCGGGGGGAGTAAGGAGACCCAGTACTTC. This sequence encodes CASSLGSGGSKETQYF.

The rearrangement joins TRBV27 to TRBJ1-1; TRBD1 agrees at 7 bases. The V gene end was trimmed by 6 bases and the J gene end by 5 bases; junction bases not matched to a gene: 12. The CDR3 extends over 15 amino acids. The germline CDR1 and CDR2 sequences are MNHEY and SMNVEV (reference sequence). In DNA, the CDR3 is TGTGCCAGCAGCCCCAGTAGGGGGCGGGGGACTGAAGCTTTCTTT. It translates to CASSPSRGRGTEAFF.

This clone was counted between two and nine times. This chain links TRBV9 with TRBJ2-2; TRBD2 aligns across 13 bases. The CDR3 spans 16 residues. V lost 4 bases to trimming and J lost 6 bases; unmatched junction nucleotides: 6. Germline assignment: CDR1 SGDLS and CDR2 YYNGEE. The CDR3, as DNA: TGTGCCAGCAGCCCCCCTACTAGCGGGAGGGCCGGGGAGCTGTTTTTT. Its translation is CASSPPTSGRAGELFF.